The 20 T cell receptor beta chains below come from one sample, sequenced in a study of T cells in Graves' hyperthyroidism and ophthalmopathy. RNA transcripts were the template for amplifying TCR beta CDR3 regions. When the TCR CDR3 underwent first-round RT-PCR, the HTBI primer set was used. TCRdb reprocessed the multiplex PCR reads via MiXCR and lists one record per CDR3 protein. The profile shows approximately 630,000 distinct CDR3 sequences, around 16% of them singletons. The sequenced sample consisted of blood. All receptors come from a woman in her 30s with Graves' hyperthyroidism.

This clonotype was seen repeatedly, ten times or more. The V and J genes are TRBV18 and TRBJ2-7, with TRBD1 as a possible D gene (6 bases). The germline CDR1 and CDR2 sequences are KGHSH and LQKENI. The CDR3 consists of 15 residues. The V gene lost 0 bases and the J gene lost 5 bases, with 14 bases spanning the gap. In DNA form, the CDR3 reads TGTGCCAGCTCACCACCTTGGACAGACCTTGACGAGCAGTACTTC. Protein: CASSPPWTDLDEQYF.

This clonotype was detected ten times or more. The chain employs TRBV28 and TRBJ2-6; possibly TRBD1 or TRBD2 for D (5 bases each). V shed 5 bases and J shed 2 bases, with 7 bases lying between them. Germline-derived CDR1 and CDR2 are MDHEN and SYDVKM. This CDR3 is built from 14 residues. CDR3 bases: TGTGCCAGCAGTAGGGGAGCTGGGGCCAACGTCCTGACTTTC. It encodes CASSRGAGANVLTF.

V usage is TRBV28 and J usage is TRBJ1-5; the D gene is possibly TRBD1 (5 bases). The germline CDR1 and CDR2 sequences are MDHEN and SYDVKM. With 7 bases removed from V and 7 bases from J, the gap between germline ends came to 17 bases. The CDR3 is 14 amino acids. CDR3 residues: CASTTQGRAQPQHF. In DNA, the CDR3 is TGTGCCAGCACGACGCAGGGAAGGGCGCAGCCCCAGCATTTT.

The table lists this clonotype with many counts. In DNA form, the CDR3 reads TGTGCCAGCAGCCTCCTGACCCCCGGTACGTCCAATGAGCAGTTCTTC. It codes for CASSLLTPGTSNEQFF. The chain joins TRBV7-8 to TRBJ2-1; D is undetermined. The CDR3 runs to 16 residues. The V end was cut by 5 bases, the J end by 6 bases, with 20 bases between. Germline assignment: CDR1 SGHVS and CDR2 FQNEAQ.

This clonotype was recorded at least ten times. CDR3 nucleotides: TGTGCCAGCAGCTTAGATGGTGGGACTAGCGGAACCTACGAGCAGTACTTC. Residues: CASSLDGGTSGTYEQYF. The chain is built from TRBV11-2 and TRBJ2-7; 11 bases map to TRBD2. Germline-derived CDR1 and CDR2 are SGHAT and FQNNGV. The CDR3 runs 17 residues. The V gene end was trimmed by 0 bases and the J gene end by 2 bases; junction bases not matched to a gene: 6.

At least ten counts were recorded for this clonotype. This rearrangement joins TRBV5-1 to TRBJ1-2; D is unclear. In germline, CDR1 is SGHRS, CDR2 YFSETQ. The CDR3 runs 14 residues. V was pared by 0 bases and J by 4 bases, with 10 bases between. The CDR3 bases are TGCGCCAGCAGCTTGGTAAAGGGCGGCTATGGCTACACCTTC. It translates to CASSLVKGGYGYTF. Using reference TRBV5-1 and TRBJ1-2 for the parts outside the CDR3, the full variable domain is KAGVTQTPRYLIKTRGQQVTLSCSPISGHRSVSWYQQTPGQGLQFLFEYFSETQRNKGNFPGRFSGRQFSNSRSEMNVSTLELGDSALYLCASSLVKGGYGYTFGSGTRLTVV.

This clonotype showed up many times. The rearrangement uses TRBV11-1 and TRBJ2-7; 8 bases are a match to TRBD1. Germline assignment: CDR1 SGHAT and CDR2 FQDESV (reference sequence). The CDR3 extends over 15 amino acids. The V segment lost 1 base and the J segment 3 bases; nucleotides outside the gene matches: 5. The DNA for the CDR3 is TGTGCCAGCAGCTTAGGGACAGGGCGAGTCTACGAGCAGTACTTC. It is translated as CASSLGTGRVYEQYF.

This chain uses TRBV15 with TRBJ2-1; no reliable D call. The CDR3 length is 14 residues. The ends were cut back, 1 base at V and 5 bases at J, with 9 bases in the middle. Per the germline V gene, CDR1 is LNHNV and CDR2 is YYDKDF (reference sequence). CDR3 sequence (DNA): TGTGCCACCAGCAGAGCTCCACTGGACAATGAGCAGTTCTTC. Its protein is CATSRAPLDNEQFF.

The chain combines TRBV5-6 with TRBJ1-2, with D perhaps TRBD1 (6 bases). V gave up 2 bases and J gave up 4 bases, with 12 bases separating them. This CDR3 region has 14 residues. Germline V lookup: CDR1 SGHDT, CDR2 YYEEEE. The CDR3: CASSLGRGSYGYTF. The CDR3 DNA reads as TGTGCCAGCAGCTTAGGCAGGGGAAGCTATGGCTACACCTTC.

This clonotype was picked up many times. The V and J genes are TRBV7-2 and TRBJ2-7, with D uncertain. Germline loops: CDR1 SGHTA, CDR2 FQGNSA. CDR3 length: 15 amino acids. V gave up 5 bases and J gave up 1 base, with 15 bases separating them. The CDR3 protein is CASSQGRLGSYEQYF. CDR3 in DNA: TGTGCCAGCAGCCAAGGGCGGTTGGGATCCTACGAGCAGTACTTC. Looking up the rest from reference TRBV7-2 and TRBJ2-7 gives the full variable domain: GAGVSQSPSNKVTEKGKDVELRCDPISGHTALYWYRQSLGQGLEFLIYFQGNSAPDKSGLPSDRFSAERTGGSVSTLTIQRTQQEDSAVYLCASSQGRLGSYEQYFGPGTRLTVT.

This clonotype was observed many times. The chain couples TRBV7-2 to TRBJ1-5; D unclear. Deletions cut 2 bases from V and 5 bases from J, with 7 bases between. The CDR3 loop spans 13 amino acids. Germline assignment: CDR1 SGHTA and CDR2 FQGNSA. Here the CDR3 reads CASSLTRDQPQHF. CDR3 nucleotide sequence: TGTGCCAGCAGCTTAACCCGGGATCAGCCCCAGCATTTT. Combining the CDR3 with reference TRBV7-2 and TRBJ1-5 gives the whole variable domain GAGVSQSPSNKVTEKGKDVELRCDPISGHTALYWYRQSLGQGLEFLIYFQGNSAPDKSGLPSDRFSAERTGGSVSTLTIQRTQQEDSAVYLCASSLTRDQPQHFGDGTRLSIL.

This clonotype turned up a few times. The CDR3 DNA is TGTGCCAGCAGTGAAACCCTCGTACTGGGCGAAACGAACACCGGGGAGCTGTTTTTT. Translated, it gives CASSETLVLGETNTGELFF. This sequence joins TRBV6-1 and TRBJ2-2; D is unresolved. Germline V CDR1 and CDR2: MNHNS, SASEGT. With 2 bases removed from V and 0 bases from J, the gap between germline ends came to 19 bases. This CDR3 comprises 19 residues.

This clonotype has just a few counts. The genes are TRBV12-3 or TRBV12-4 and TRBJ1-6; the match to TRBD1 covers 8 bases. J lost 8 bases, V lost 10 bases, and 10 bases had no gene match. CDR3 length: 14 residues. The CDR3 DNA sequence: TGTGCCACCGCGACAGGGGCTACTCATTCACCCCTCCACTTT. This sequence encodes CATATGATHSPLHF.

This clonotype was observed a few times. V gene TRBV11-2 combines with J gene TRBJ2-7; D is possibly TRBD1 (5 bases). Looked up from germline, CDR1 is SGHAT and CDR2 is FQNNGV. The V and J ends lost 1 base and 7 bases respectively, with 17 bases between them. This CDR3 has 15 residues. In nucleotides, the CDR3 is TGTGCCAGCAGCTTAGGCCAGGGCCCCTTACGTGAGCAGTACTTC. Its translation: CASSLGQGPLREQYF.

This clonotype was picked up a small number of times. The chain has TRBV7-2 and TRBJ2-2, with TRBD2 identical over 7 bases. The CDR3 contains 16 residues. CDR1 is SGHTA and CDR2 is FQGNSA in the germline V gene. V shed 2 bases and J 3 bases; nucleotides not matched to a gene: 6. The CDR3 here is CASSLRAAGHTGELFF. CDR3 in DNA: TGTGCCAGCAGCTTACGGGCAGCGGGACACACCGGGGAGCTGTTTTTT. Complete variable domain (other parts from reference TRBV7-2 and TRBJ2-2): GAGVSQSPSNKVTEKGKDVELRCDPISGHTALYWYRQSLGQGLEFLIYFQGNSAPDKSGLPSDRFSAERTGGSVSTLTIQRTQQEDSAVYLCASSLRAAGHTGELFFGEGSRLTVL.

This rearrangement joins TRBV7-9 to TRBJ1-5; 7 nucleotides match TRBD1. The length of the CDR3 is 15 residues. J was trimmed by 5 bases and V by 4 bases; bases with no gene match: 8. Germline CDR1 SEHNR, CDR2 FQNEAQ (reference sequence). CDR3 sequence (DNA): TGTGCCAGCAGCTCCCTCCGACAGGGAGATCAGCCCCAGCATTTT. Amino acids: CASSSLRQGDQPQHF.

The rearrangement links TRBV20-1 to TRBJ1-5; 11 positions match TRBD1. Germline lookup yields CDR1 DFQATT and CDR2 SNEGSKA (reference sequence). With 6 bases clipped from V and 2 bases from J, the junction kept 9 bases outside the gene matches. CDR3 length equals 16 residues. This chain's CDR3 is CSALGQGAIGNQPQHF. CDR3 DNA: TGCAGTGCCCTTGGACAGGGGGCTATCGGCAATCAGCCCCAGCATTTT.

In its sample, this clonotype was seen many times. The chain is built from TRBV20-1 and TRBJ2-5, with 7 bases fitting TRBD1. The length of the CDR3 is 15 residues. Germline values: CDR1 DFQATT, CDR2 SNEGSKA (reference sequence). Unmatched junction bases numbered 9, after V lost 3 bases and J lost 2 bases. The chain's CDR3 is CSARPPTGSQETQYF. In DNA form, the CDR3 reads TGCAGTGCTAGGCCCCCGACAGGGAGTCAAGAGACCCAGTACTTC.

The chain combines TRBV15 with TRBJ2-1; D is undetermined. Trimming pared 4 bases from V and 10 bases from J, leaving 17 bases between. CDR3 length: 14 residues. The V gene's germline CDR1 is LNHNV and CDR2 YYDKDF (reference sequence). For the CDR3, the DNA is TGTGCCACCAGCACCCAGACCCTATTCGGGGAGCAGTTCTTC. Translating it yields CATSTQTLFGEQFF.

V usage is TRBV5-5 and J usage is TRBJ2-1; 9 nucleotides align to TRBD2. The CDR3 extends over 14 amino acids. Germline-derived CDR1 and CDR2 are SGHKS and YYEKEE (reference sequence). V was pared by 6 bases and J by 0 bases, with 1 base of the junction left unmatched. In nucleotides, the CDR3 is TGTGCCAGCAAGCGGGGGGACTCCTACAATGAGCAGTTCTTC. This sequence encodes CASKRGDSYNEQFF.